The 12 T cell receptor beta chains below were found in one sample sequenced in a study of cytomegalovirus exposure and HLA in healthy donors. The PCR ran on 60 Vbeta and 13 Jbeta primers. The assay was immunoSEQ multiplex PCR, and TCRdb's table has in-frame clones only and misses some. This sample has approximately 82,000 clones, with about 9.5% found just once. The sample was PBMCs. These receptors all come from a man aged 55 to 69 in good health and CMV-seropositive.

This clone came up many times. This sequence joins TRBV7-2 and TRBJ2-2; D may be TRBD2 (6 bases). CDR1 and CDR2 from the germline V gene are SGHTA and FQGNSA. The V end was cut by 8 bases, the J end by 1 base, with 14 bases between. There are 15 residues in the CDR3. The CDR3 sequence: CASARLGGNTGELFF. The CDR3 DNA sequence: TGTGCCAGCGCGCGGCTGGGGGGGAACACCGGGGAGCTGTTTTTT.

The sample holds a few counts of this clone. The chain is built from TRBV2 and TRBJ1-1; no clear D. CDR3 length: 16 residues. Germline V gene lookup returns CDR1 SNHLY and CDR2 FYNNEI. The V gene lost 6 bases and the J gene lost 0 bases, with 17 bases spanning the gap. CDR3 protein: CASREALATLNTEAFF. In nucleotides, the CDR3 is TGTGCCAGCAGAGAGGCCCTTGCTACATTGAACACTGAAGCTTTCTTT. Filled out from reference TRBV2 and TRBJ1-1, the complete variable domain reads EPEVTQTPSHQVTQMGQEVILRCVPISNHLYFYWYRQILGQKVEFLVSFYNNEISEKSEIFDDQFSVERPDGSNFTLKIRSTKLEDSAMYFCASREALATLNTEAFFGQGTRLTVV.

The CDR3 region is CASSRQGERGNEQFF. Written as DNA, the CDR3 is TGTGCCAGCTCACGACAGGGGGAAAGAGGGAATGAGCAGTTCTTC. The V gene is TRBV18, the J gene TRBJ2-1; 9 nucleotides line up with TRBD1. The J segment lost 7 bases and the V segment lost 4 bases, leaving 8 bases of the junction unmatched. The CDR3 has 15 residues. CDR1 KGHSH and CDR2 LQKENI come from the germline V gene.

The sample holds a few counts of this clone. The chain links TRBV21-1 to TRBJ2-5; the table's D call TRBD2 went unverified against the DNA. TRBV21-1 is designated a pseudogene. The CDR3 runs to 19 residues. CDR3 nucleotide sequence: TGTGCCAGCAGCAAAGAGGCCGACCCTCGGGAGGGGACACAAGAGACCCAGTACTTC. Amino acid sequence: CASSKEADPREGTQETQYF.

Comments on this clone: As the CDR3 is not closed by the conserved phenylalanine or tryptophan, this likely results from a read error. The gene calls are TRBV29-1 and TRBJ1-2; D is perhaps TRBD1 (6 bases). From germline, CDR1 is SQVTM and CDR2 ANQGSEA. This CDR3 has 15 residues. CDR3 nucleotide sequence: TGCAGCGTTCATACAGGGTACGGCCCTAAATATGGCTACACCTTA. Amino acids: CSVHTGYGPKYGYTL.

The chain carries TRBV6-5 and TRBJ2-1; tentative D call: TRBD2 (5 bases). The V gene lost 6 bases and the J gene lost 7 bases, with 16 bases spanning the gap. This CDR3 is 14 amino acids long. Germline V gene sequence: CDR1 MNHEY, CDR2 SVGAGI. The chain's CDR3 is CASRESGKSNEQFF. The CDR3 nucleotides read TGTGCCAGCAGGGAATCGGGAAAATCGAATGAGCAGTTCTTC.

The chain couples TRBV7-9 to TRBJ1-2; 8 bases are shared with TRBD1. Trimming removed 1 base from V and 8 bases from J; junction bases left unmatched: 6. The CDR3 consists of 14 residues. Germline assignment: CDR1 SEHNR and CDR2 FQNEAQ (reference sequence). CDR3 residues: CASSLVQGAGGYTF. The CDR3 DNA is TGTGCCAGCAGCTTAGTGCAGGGGGCTGGGGGCTACACCTTC. Using reference TRBV7-9 and TRBJ1-2 for the parts outside the CDR3, the full variable domain is DTGVSQNPRHKITKRGQNVTFRCDPISEHNRLYWYRQTLGQGPEFLTYFQNEAQLEKSRLLSDRFSAERPKGSFSTLEIQRTEQGDSAMYLCASSLVQGAGGYTFGSGTRLTVV.

This clone has a handful of counts. The gene calls are TRBV23-1 and TRBJ1-5; D not resolved. TRBV23-1 is an ORF, with its function uncertain. V gave up 0 bases and J gave up 5 bases, with 14 bases separating them. The length of the CDR3 is 16 residues. The CDR3 region has the DNA TGCGCCAGCAGTCAATCGGAAGGAGGGTTGCATCAGCCCCAGCATTTT. Its translation: CASSQSEGGLHQPQHF.

This clone was seen more than once but under ten times. J is TRBJ2-1 and V is TRBV9, with TRBD1 as a possible D gene (7 bases). The CDR3 has 14 amino acids. Trimming stripped 4 bases from V and 12 bases from J, with 20 bases between. From germline, CDR1 is SGDLS and CDR2 YYNGEE. DNA of the CDR3: TGTGCCAGCAGCCCTCCAGGAGGGGGCTACGGGCAGTTCTTC. Translated: CASSPPGGGYGQFF.

This clone was counted between two and nine times. The J gene is TRBJ1-1, the V gene TRBV4-1; a possible D gene is TRBD1 (6 bases). This CDR3 has 15 residues. Germline V gene sequence: CDR1 MGHRA, CDR2 YSYEKL. V dropped 2 bases and J dropped 1 base, with 11 bases sitting between them. The CDR3 loop is CASSQFRDTNTEAFF. CDR3 nucleotides: TGCGCCAGCAGCCAATTCCGGGACACGAACACTGAAGCTTTCTTT.

V usage is TRBV7-2 and J usage is TRBJ2-1; 12 nucleotides match TRBD2. The CDR3 sequence is 14 residues long. The V gene's germline CDR1 is SGHTA and CDR2 FQGNSA. Unmatched junction bases numbered 5, after V lost 5 bases and J lost 9 bases. CDR3 residues: CASSMTSGSGEQFF. The CDR3 coding sequence is TGTGCCAGCAGCATGACTAGCGGGAGTGGTGAGCAGTTCTTC. The variable domain in full, completed from reference TRBV7-2 and TRBJ2-1, reads GAGVSQSPSNKVTEKGKDVELRCDPISGHTALYWYRQSLGQGLEFLIYFQGNSAPDKSGLPSDRFSAERTGGSVSTLTIQRTQQEDSAVYLCASSMTSGSGEQFFGPGTRLTVL.

This clone appeared many times. This chain connects TRBV5-1 to TRBJ2-3; D possibly corresponds to TRBD1 (5 bases). Germline V lookup: CDR1 SGHRS, CDR2 YFSETQ. The CDR3 loop spans 15 amino acids. V lost 4 bases and J lost 4, with 16 bases in between. The CDR3 loop is CASSPDPGLADTQYF. In DNA form, the CDR3 reads TGCGCCAGCAGCCCAGACCCAGGGCTAGCAGATACGCAGTATTTT.